This TCR beta chain was captured in a study of shared T cell receptors in the human thymus. Germline CDR1 is SGHDN and CDR2 is FVKESK. The CDR3 runs to 16 residues. Between the trimmed V and J ends, which lost 0 bases and 2 bases, there was a span of 13 bases. Some clones are missing from TCRdb's copy, which holds only in-frame ones; the method was immunoSEQ multiplex PCR. The sample has about 660,000 clones, 88% seen once; the top ten hold about 0.01%. The sample also formed part of further work on human thymus T cells. That source adds: Among the donors, all were healthy Finnish infants having corrective surgery for congenital heart defects. The thymus tissue came from resections taken during corrective heart surgery. Thymic and blood repertoires showed apparently biased V and J gene usage. Related research described strongly overlapping thymic repertoires in unrelated people.

The chain has TRBV14 and TRBJ2-5; tentative D call: TRBD1 (5 bases). What was sequenced was thymocytes. This receptor was obtained from a boy less than two years old with a congenital heart defect. CDR3 residues: CASSQEGQGGQETQYF. The CDR3 nucleotides read TGTGCCAGCAGCCAAGAGGGGCAGGGTGGGCAAGAGACCCAGTACTTC.